These 32 T cell receptor beta chains share one sample of origin, sequenced in a study of long-term antiretroviral therapy in people with HIV. Version v3.0 of the immunoSEQ assay was performed at survey level. Here immunoSEQ multiplex PCR was the method, and the copy in TCRdb shows in-frame clones only, minus some. The sample yields about 20,000 clones, more than 70% seen once. The input for sequencing was unsorted PBMCs, taken about 2.5 years after starting antiretroviral therapy. Receptors originate from a man aged 35 to 55 with HIV.

V is TRBV15 and J is TRBJ2-7; no clear D. Trimming left V 0 bases short and J 3 bases short, with 12 bases between. Germline assignment: CDR1 LNHNV and CDR2 YYDKDF (reference sequence). The CDR3 runs 15 residues. The CDR3 sequence: CATSREMGSHYEQYF. For the CDR3, the DNA is TGTGCCACCAGCAGAGAAATGGGCAGCCACTACGAGCAGTACTTC. The whole variable domain, remainder taken from reference TRBV15 and TRBJ2-7, is DAMVIQNPRYQVTQFGKPVTLSCSQTLNHNVMYWYQQKSSQAPKLLFHYYDKDFNNEADTPDNFQSRRPNTSFCFLDIRSPGLGDTAMYLCATSREMGSHYEQYFGPGTRLTVT.

The chain employs TRBV9 and TRBJ2-7; possible D gene TRBD2, 6 bases. V lost 4 bases, J lost 4 bases, and 18 bases lay in between. Germline CDR1 and CDR2: SGDLS and YYNGEE. This CDR3 comprises 15 residues. CDR3 loop: CASSPSAGIIYEQYF. The CDR3 nucleotides are TGTGCCAGCAGCCCCTCTGCGGGAATCATTTACGAGCAGTACTTC.

V and J are TRBV25-1 and TRBJ2-3, with D hard to call. V gave up 3 bases and J gave up 0 bases, with 10 bases separating them. The CDR3 consists of 15 residues. The germline gives CDR1 MGHDK, CDR2 SYGVNS. CDR3 sequence reads: CASSDLVASTDTQYF. Written as DNA, the CDR3 is TGTGCCAGCAGTGATCTAGTCGCAAGCACAGATACGCAGTATTTT.

The chain employs TRBV11-2 and TRBJ2-6; no reliable D call. In germline, CDR1 is SGHAT, CDR2 FQNNGV. V was clipped by 7 bases and J by 0 bases, with 22 bases between them. The CDR3 is made up of 19 amino acids. The CDR3 DNA is TGTGCCAGCACCCCTTGGTGGTCAAGAAGCTTCTCTGGGGCCAACGTCCTGACTTTC. It translates to CASTPWWSRSFSGANVLTF.

This sequence joins TRBV5-1 and TRBJ1-1, with TRBD1 matching 7 bases. CDR3 length: 15 amino acids. V shed 6 bases, J shed 1 base, and the junction held 9 bases outside the gene matches. Germline CDR1 SGHRS, CDR2 YFSETQ. The CDR3 spells CASTVGGQTNTEAFF. CDR3 coding DNA: TGCGCCAGCACAGTAGGGGGACAGACGAACACTGAAGCTTTCTTT. The whole variable domain, remainder taken from reference TRBV5-1 and TRBJ1-1, is KAGVTQTPRYLIKTRGQQVTLSCSPISGHRSVSWYQQTPGQGLQFLFEYFSETQRNKGNFPGRFSGRQFSNSRSEMNVSTLELGDSALYLCASTVGGQTNTEAFFGQGTRLTVV.

This chain links TRBV7-7 with TRBJ2-7; TRBD1 matches 11 bases. The CDR3 is made up of 14 amino acids. V lost 4 bases to trimming and J lost 3 bases; unmatched junction nucleotides: 2. From germline, CDR1 is SSHAT and CDR2 FNYEAQ (reference sequence). CDR3 amino acids: CASSSGTGGYEQYF. CDR3 coding DNA: TGTGCCAGCAGCTCCGGGACAGGGGGCTACGAGCAGTACTTC.

This chain connects TRBV7-9 to TRBJ1-4; TRBD1 might be the D (6 bases). The CDR3 is 15 residues long. Looked up from germline, CDR1 is SEHNR and CDR2 is FQNEAQ (reference sequence). The V end was cut by 5 bases, the J end by 4 bases, with 14 bases between. CDR3 DNA: TGTGCCAGCAGCCCCCCGGGACAAAGTAATGAAAAACTGTTTTTT. It is translated as CASSPPGQSNEKLFF.

A single count supports this clone. The chain employs TRBV6-1 and TRBJ1-5, with no clear D. This CDR3 is 14 amino acids long. Germline loops: CDR1 MNHNS, CDR2 SASEGT. V lost 4 bases and J 2 bases, leaving 9 bases between the germline ends. CDR3 nucleotides: TGTGCCAGCAGTGTATGGGCAGGCAATCAGCCCCAGCATTTT. Encoded protein: CASSVWAGNQPQHF.

The J gene is TRBJ2-5, the V gene TRBV27; D call uncertain. CDR1 and CDR2 (germline): MNHEY, SMNVEV (reference sequence). The CDR3 is 13 amino acids. Deletions cut 2 bases from V and 5 bases from J, with 9 bases between. The CDR3: CASSLQVRETQYF. The CDR3, as DNA: TGTGCCAGCAGTTTACAGGTTAGGGAGACCCAGTACTTC.

This clone was seen a handful of times. This chain connects TRBV30 to TRBJ2-3; D is unresolved. The CDR3 is 13 residues long. Trimming pared 8 bases from V and 7 bases from J, leaving 19 bases between. Germline V gene sequence: CDR1 GTSNPN, CDR2 SVGIG (reference sequence). The CDR3 loop reads CAADQILGNTQYF. DNA of the CDR3: TGTGCCGCCGACCAGATTTTGGGCAATACGCAGTATTTT.

The CDR3 DNA reads TGCGCCAGCACCAACTCCGAGAGAGAGACCCAGTACTTC. Its translation is CASTNSERETQYF. This chain links TRBV4-1 with TRBJ2-5; D is unclear. Trimming shortened V by 7 bases and J by 4 bases, and 13 bases separated the two germline ends. The CDR3 has 13 amino acids. The germline gives CDR1 MGHRA, CDR2 YSYEKL.

V usage is TRBV6-1 and J usage is TRBJ2-2; TRBD1 might be the D (5 bases). The CDR3 is 13 amino acids. V was trimmed by 11 bases and J by 0 bases, leaving 10 bases between them. Germline V gives CDR1 MNHNS, CDR2 SASEGT. The CDR3 sequence is CALDTANTGELFF. DNA for the CDR3: TGTGCCTTGGACACGGCGAACACCGGGGAGCTGTTTTTT.

V is TRBV15 and J is TRBJ2-5; 9 bases line up with TRBD2. The CDR3 extends over 15 amino acids. Unmatched junction bases numbered 8, after V lost 4 bases and J lost 5 bases. Germline lookup yields CDR1 LNHNV and CDR2 YYDKDF (reference sequence). The CDR3 sequence is CATSTASGILETQYF. The CDR3 DNA is TGTGCCACCAGCACGGCTAGCGGGATCTTGGAGACCCAGTACTTC.

This chain links TRBV5-1 with TRBJ1-3, with TRBD1 identical over 7 bases. Losses at the gene ends were 4 bases for V and 0 bases for J; bases not matched to a gene: 7. The CDR3 contains 16 residues. Germline V gives CDR1 SGHRS, CDR2 YFSETQ. The CDR3 DNA sequence: TGCGCCAGCAGCACACAGGGGACCCACTCTGGAAACACCATATATTTT. Its protein is CASSTQGTHSGNTIYF.

J is TRBJ2-7 and V is TRBV19, with a weak D call TRBD1 (5 bases). Trimming shortened V by 2 bases and J by 5 bases, and 10 bases separated the two germline ends. The CDR3 has 13 amino acids. Per germline, CDR1 LNHDA and CDR2 SQIVND (reference sequence). The CDR3 region is CASSIRGFNEQYF. CDR3 DNA sequence: TGTGCCAGTAGTATAAGGGGTTTCAACGAGCAGTACTTC.

The V gene is TRBV6-5, the J gene TRBJ1-1; D remains unclear. The germline V gene has CDR1 MNHEY and CDR2 SVGAGI. The CDR3 runs to 13 residues. The germline V and J ends were trimmed by 8 bases and 7 bases, with 17 bases remaining between them. In nucleotides, the CDR3 is TGTGCCAGCGGCCTCCGAGGGCCTTTTGAAGCTTTCTTT. Protein sequence: CASGLRGPFEAFF.

The chain carries TRBV7-9 and TRBJ1-1; D gene unclear. CDR1 is SEHNR and CDR2 is FQNEAQ in the germline V gene (reference sequence). This CDR3 is 11 amino acids long. The V gene lost 4 bases and the J gene lost 7 bases, with 7 bases spanning the gap. DNA for the CDR3: TGTGCCAGCAGCTCAGCCTTTGAAGCTTTCTTT. This sequence encodes CASSSAFEAFF.

The rearrangement links TRBV29-1 to TRBJ2-3, with TRBD1 matching 7 bases. V dropped 8 bases and J dropped 0; count of bases not matched to a gene: 5. This CDR3 has 13 residues. The V gene's germline CDR1 is SQVTM and CDR2 ANQGSEA. This CDR3 is CSTTGESTDTQYF. The CDR3, as DNA: TGCAGCACCACAGGGGAAAGCACAGATACGCAGTATTTT.

The chain uses TRBV6-1 and TRBJ2-7; TRBD2 aligns across 7 bases. Trimming removed 6 bases from V and 0 bases from J; junction bases left unmatched: 8. CDR1 MNHNS and CDR2 SASEGT come from the germline V gene. The CDR3 runs 15 residues. CDR3 sequence: CASSKGSGASYEQYF. In DNA, the CDR3 is TGTGCCAGCAGCAAAGGGAGCGGGGCCTCCTACGAGCAGTACTTC.

This clone has just a few counts. The chain couples TRBV4-1 to TRBJ1-5; the match to TRBD1 covers 7 bases. CDR3 length: 15 residues. Germline CDR1 MGHRA, CDR2 YSYEKL. With 2 bases clipped from V and 5 bases from J, the junction kept 6 bases outside the gene matches. CDR3 sequence reads: CASSQREGADQPQHF. CDR3 bases: TGCGCCAGCAGCCAAAGAGAGGGGGCGGATCAGCCCCAGCATTTT.

The gene calls are TRBV29-1 and TRBJ1-4; D remains ambiguous. V lost 4 bases and J lost 0, with 0 bases in between. The germline CDR1 and CDR2 sequences are SQVTM and ANQGSEA. This CDR3 is built from 11 residues. This CDR3 is CSVATNEKLFF. The DNA for the CDR3 is TGCAGCGTTGCAACTAATGAAAAACTGTTTTTT.

The CDR3 bases are TGTGCCAGCAGCCCCGACACTGAAGCTTTCTTT. Translation gives CASSPDTEAFF. The rearrangement links TRBV5-5 to TRBJ1-1; no reliable D call. V was cut by 4 bases and J by 3 bases, with 4 bases left in between. This CDR3 has 11 residues. Germline CDR1 is SGHKS and CDR2 is YYEKEE (reference sequence).

The chain uses TRBV29-1 and TRBJ1-2; no firm D call. The CDR3 consists of 13 residues. Deletions cut 7 bases from V and 1 base from J, with 13 bases between. The germline V gene encodes CDR1 SQVTM and CDR2 ANQGSEA. The CDR3 spells CSATPSFNYGYTF. CDR3 DNA sequence: TGCAGCGCCACGCCCAGTTTTAACTATGGCTACACCTTC.

The gene calls are TRBV6-5 and TRBJ2-7, with D unresolved. Per germline, CDR1 MNHEY and CDR2 SVGAGI. Trimming took 0 bases from V and 5 from J, leaving 14 bases between them. This CDR3 contains 15 residues. Written as DNA, the CDR3 is TGTGCCAGCAGTTACTCCCCCGGAGTCAACAACGAGCAGTACTTC. This sequence encodes CASSYSPGVNNEQYF.

The CDR3 nucleotides read TGCAGCGTTGATTATAGGGGCACGGTGGGGATAAACTCCTACAATGAGCAGTTCTTC. Translated: CSVDYRGTVGINSYNEQFF. The rearrangement joins TRBV29-1 to TRBJ2-1, with D maybe TRBD1 (5 bases). CDR1 SQVTM and CDR2 ANQGSEA come from the germline V gene. V was clipped by 3 bases and J by 0 bases, with 24 bases between them. The length of the CDR3 is 19 residues.

The chain combines TRBV2 with TRBJ1-1; 8 bases are a match to TRBD1. The CDR3 contains 17 residues. J lost 0 bases, V lost 4 bases, and 10 bases had no gene match. Germline lookup yields CDR1 SNHLY and CDR2 FYNNEI. This CDR3 reads CASSGDRSIFLNTEAFF. The CDR3 nucleotides read TGTGCCAGCAGTGGGGACAGGAGTATCTTCTTGAACACTGAAGCTTTCTTT.

The chain uses TRBV7-9 and TRBJ2-6; no clear D. V gave up 1 base and J gave up 4 bases, with 5 bases separating them. There are 14 residues in the CDR3. Germline V CDR1 and CDR2: SEHNR, FQNEAQ (reference sequence). In nucleotides, the CDR3 is TGTGCCAGCAGCTTAGGGGCCGGGGCCAACGTCCTGACTTTC. Translating it yields CASSLGAGANVLTF.

The V call is TRBV27, the J call TRBJ2-7; tentative D call: TRBD2 (6 bases). Germline V gene sequence: CDR1 MNHEY, CDR2 SMNVEV (reference sequence). With 5 bases removed from V and 2 bases from J, the gap between germline ends came to 13 bases. The CDR3 length is 14 residues. CDR3 DNA: TGTGCCAGCAGTGCATCCGGGACTCCCTACGAGCAGTACTTC. Translating gives CASSASGTPYEQYF.

The chain recombines TRBV7-2 with TRBJ2-4, with a possible D match to TRBD2 (6 bases). Germline V lookup: CDR1 SGHTA, CDR2 FQGNSA. The CDR3 loop spans 13 amino acids. Trimming pared 4 bases from V and 9 bases from J, leaving 13 bases between. Here the CDR3 DNA reads TGTGCCAGCAGCTCTGGGGGGTGGGGCATTCAGTACTTC. Amino acid sequence: CASSSGGWGIQYF.

The chain uses TRBV7-2 and TRBJ2-2, with 7 positions matching TRBD1. The V and J ends lost 5 bases and 4 bases, in that order; junction bases with no gene match: 7. CDR1 is SGHTA, CDR2 FQGNSA, per germline. The CDR3 consists of 15 residues. The CDR3 DNA is TGTGCCAGCAGCCCGACAGGGCAGGGCACCGGGGAGCTGTTTTTT. Translating it yields CASSPTGQGTGELFF.

The gene calls are TRBV7-2 and TRBJ2-7, with 9 bases that match TRBD2. Looked up from germline, CDR1 is SGHTA and CDR2 is FQGNSA. Trimming removed 4 bases from V and 4 bases from J; junction bases left unmatched: 8. The CDR3 is 15 residues long. This CDR3 is CASSSTGTSSYEQYF. The DNA of the CDR3 is TGTGCCAGCAGCTCCACCGGGACTAGCTCTTACGAGCAGTACTTC.

The chain uses TRBV12-5 and TRBJ1-1; no clear D. The CDR3 runs 14 residues. Germline CDR1 is LGHNT and CDR2 is FRNRAP. The ends were cut back, 4 bases at V and 3 bases at J, with 12 bases in the middle. CDR3 residues: CASGWIGVDTEAFF. CDR3 DNA: TGTGCTAGTGGTTGGATTGGGGTGGACACTGAAGCTTTCTTT.